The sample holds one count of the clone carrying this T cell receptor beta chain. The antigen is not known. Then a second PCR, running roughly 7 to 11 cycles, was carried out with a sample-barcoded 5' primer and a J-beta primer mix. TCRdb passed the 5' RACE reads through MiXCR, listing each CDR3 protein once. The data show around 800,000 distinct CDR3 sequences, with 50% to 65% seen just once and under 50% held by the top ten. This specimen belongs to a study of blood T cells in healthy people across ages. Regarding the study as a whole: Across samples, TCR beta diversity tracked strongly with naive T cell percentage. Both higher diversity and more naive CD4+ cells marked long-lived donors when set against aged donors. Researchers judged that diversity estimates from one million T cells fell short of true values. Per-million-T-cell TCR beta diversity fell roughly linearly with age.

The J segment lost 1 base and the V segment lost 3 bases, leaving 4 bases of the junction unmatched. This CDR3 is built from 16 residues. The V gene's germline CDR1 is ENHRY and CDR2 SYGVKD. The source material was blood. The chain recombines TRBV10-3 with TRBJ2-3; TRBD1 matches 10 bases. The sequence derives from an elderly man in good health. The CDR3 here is CAISDGGTGGTDTQYF. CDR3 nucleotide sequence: TGTGCCATCAGTGACGGCGGGACAGGGGGCACAGATACGCAGTATTTT.